This T cell receptor beta chain was documented in a study of T cell repertoires in cytomegalovirus infection. Study at large: Carrying CMV and the relevant HLA type showed in public TCR beta signatures.

TCRdb itself ran the reads through MiXCR, one entry per CDR3 protein. The table lists approximately 250,000 distinct CDR3 sequences, roughly 23% of them singletons. This clonotype was picked up a small number of times. V lost 7 bases and J lost 3, with 14 bases in between. The germline gives CDR1 SNHLY, CDR2 FYNNEI. CDR3 length: 14 residues. This TCR derives from a human donor in good health (CMV status not recorded). Some clones in this sample may be carry-over from other donors' samples. Sequencing was done on a sample of CD8+ T cells from PBMCs. The rearrangement uses TRBV2 and TRBJ2-3, with a weak D call TRBD1 (6 bases). The CDR3 DNA reads as TGTGCCAGCAAGGGGGAAGAAGGGACAGATACGCAGTATTTT. Its translation: CASKGEEGTDTQYF. Full variable domain (remainder filled in from reference TRBV2 and TRBJ2-3): EPEVTQTPSHQVTQMGQEVILRCVPISNHLYFYWYRQILGQKVEFLVSFYNNEISEKSEIFDDQFSVERPDGSNFTLKIRSTKLEDSAMYFCASKGEEGTDTQYFGPGTRLTVL.